These 19 T cell receptor beta chains were all obtained from the same sample, sequenced in a study of blood T cell repertoires in COVID-19. Clones were read by immunoSEQ multiplex PCR, and TCRdb kept only the in-frame ones, dropping some. This table has about 98,000 clones, roughly 80% appearing once. Input material: peripheral blood. Source of these receptors: a woman over 75 with acute or convalescent COVID-19.

The chain has TRBV24-1 and TRBJ2-3; maybe TRBD1 (5 bases). The V gene lost 6 bases and the J gene lost 0 bases, with 12 bases spanning the gap. The CDR3 length is 15 residues. The germline gives CDR1 KGHDR, CDR2 SFDVKD. In nucleotides, the CDR3 is TGTGCCACCAGTTCCAGGGATACTAGCACAGATACGCAGTATTTT. This codes for CATSSRDTSTDTQYF.

The CDR3 sequence: CASSYSGTGGSETQYF. The CDR3 DNA reads TGTGCCAGCAGTTATAGTGGGACAGGGGGCTCAGAGACCCAGTACTTC. This rearrangement joins TRBV6-5 to TRBJ2-5; 12 nucleotides line up with TRBD1. This CDR3 region has 16 residues. V trimming: 3 bases; J trimming: 4 bases; junction bases outside the gene matches: 6. Germline CDR1 and CDR2: MNHEY and SVGAGI.

V is TRBV4-1 and J is TRBJ1-2, with 7 bases aligning to TRBD1. Germline trimming cut 7 bases from V and 4 bases from J; bases unmatched to any gene: 9. CDR1 is MGHRA, CDR2 YSYEKL, per germline. This CDR3 region has 14 residues. The CDR3 DNA reads as TGCGCCAGCACCACTCAGACAGGGTCCTATGGCTACACCTTC. This codes for CASTTQTGSYGYTF.

The chain employs TRBV3-1 (or the pseudogene TRBV3-2) and TRBJ1-2, with unresolved D. Germline assignment: CDR1 LGHDT and CDR2 YNNKEL (reference sequence). This CDR3 comprises 14 residues. The V end lost 4 bases, the J end lost 5 bases, and 14 bases lay between the germline ends. The CDR3 spells CASSPGQAGYGYTF. The CDR3 nucleotides are TGTGCCAGCAGCCCCGGCCAGGCGGGATATGGCTACACCTTC.

V usage is TRBV4-3 and J usage is TRBJ1-2; D gene unclear. The CDR3 runs to 15 residues. The ends were cut back, 0 bases at V and 4 bases at J, with 12 bases in the middle. Germline V gene data show CDR1 as LGHNA and CDR2 as YSLEER. The CDR3 region is CASSQEDFAGYGYTF. The CDR3 coding sequence is TGCGCCAGCAGCCAAGAGGACTTCGCGGGCTATGGCTACACCTTC.

This sequence joins TRBV10-3 and TRBJ1-1; 8 nucleotides align to TRBD1. CDR1 ENHRY and CDR2 SYGVKD come from the germline V gene. The V gene end was trimmed by 5 bases and the J gene end by 4 bases; junction bases not matched to a gene: 9. The CDR3 length is 15 residues. For the CDR3, the DNA is TGTGCCATCAGTAGTCACAGGGGGGAGGGCACTGAAGCTTTCTTT. This translates into CAISSHRGEGTEAFF.

The chain is built from TRBV29-1 and TRBJ1-2; D is undetermined. In germline, CDR1 is SQVTM, CDR2 ANQGSEA. Trimming cost V 3 bases and J 4 bases, with 9 bases left between them. The CDR3 totals 12 residues. CDR3 residues: CSVDRYPYGYTF. The CDR3 DNA sequence: TGCAGCGTTGATCGGTATCCCTATGGCTACACCTTC.

This clone has only a few counts. The chain is built from TRBV28 and TRBJ1-1, with TRBD1 matching over 9 bases. The CDR3 loop spans 19 amino acids. Germline CDR1 and CDR2: MDHEN and SYDVKM. V trimming: 4 bases; J trimming: 4 bases; junction bases outside the gene matches: 19. CDR3 region: CASSCYGGDRACMSTEAFF. The CDR3 DNA reads TGTGCCAGCAGTTGCTATGGTGGGGACAGGGCCTGTATGAGCACTGAAGCTTTCTTT.

The J gene is TRBJ1-2, the V gene TRBV18, with D possibly TRBD1 on 6 matching bases. This CDR3 is built from 15 residues. CDR1 and CDR2 (germline): KGHSH, LQKENI. Deletions cut 1 base from V and 4 bases from J, with 13 bases between. The CDR3 coding sequence is TGTGCCAGCTCACCACAGTGGACAGAGGGCTATGGCTACACCTTC. It encodes CASSPQWTEGYGYTF.

To note about this clone: This sample includes further DNA sequences coding for the same CDR3. The chain links TRBV7-2 to TRBJ1-1; no definite D call. This CDR3 is 15 amino acids long. Trimming cost V 0 bases and J 0 bases, with 8 bases left between them. Germline assignment: CDR1 SGHTA and CDR2 FQGNSA. The CDR3 coding sequence is TGTGCCAGCAGCTTAGCGCCCGGGATGAACACTGAAGCTTTCTTT. Translated: CASSLAPGMNTEAFF.

The chain has TRBV2 and TRBJ2-3; possibly TRBD2 for D (5 bases). Germline CDR1 SNHLY, CDR2 FYNNEI. This CDR3 is built from 15 residues. V shed 5 bases and J shed 6 bases, with 18 bases lying between them. CDR3 protein: CASSFGLPQRDTQYF. CDR3 bases: TGTGCCAGCAGTTTCGGACTCCCGCAGAGGGATACGCAGTATTTT.

This chain connects TRBV6-2 or TRBV6-3 to TRBJ2-1; D uncertain. The germline CDR1 and CDR2 sequences are MNHEY and SVGEGT. The CDR3 has 15 residues. V was pared by 0 bases and J by 8 bases, with 14 bases between. The CDR3 protein is CASSYSAGLKDEQFF. The CDR3 coding sequence is TGTGCCAGCAGTTACTCGGCAGGCTTAAAGGATGAGCAGTTCTTC.

The chain is built from TRBV6-2 or TRBV6-3 and TRBJ1-2; 7 bases align to TRBD1. Per germline, CDR1 MNHEY and CDR2 SVGEGT. V was clipped by 3 bases and J by 4 bases; unmatched bases: 17. The CDR3 extends over 18 amino acids. As DNA, the CDR3 is TGTGCCAGCAGTTATAAATCTGGTCGAGGGGGCAAGGGCTATGGCTACACCTTC. Its translation is CASSYKSGRGGKGYGYTF.

J is TRBJ1-1 and V is TRBV29-1, with D unclear. Trimming removed 3 bases at V and 7 bases at J, with 6 bases between. Germline CDR1 and CDR2: SQVTM and ANQGSEA. The CDR3 runs to 10 residues. The CDR3: CSVDANEAFF. The CDR3 DNA sequence: TGCAGCGTTGATGCGAATGAAGCTTTCTTT.

This chain links TRBV27 with TRBJ1-6; possibly TRBD1 for D (5 bases). The CDR3 sequence is 14 residues long. The germline gives CDR1 MNHEY, CDR2 SMNVEV (reference sequence). Trimming took 7 bases from V and 6 from J, leaving 13 bases between them. The chain's CDR3 is CASNPTESNSPLHF. CDR3 coding DNA: TGTGCCAGCAATCCGACAGAAAGTAATTCACCCCTCCACTTT.

The CDR3 sequence is CASSSERVDRRYSNQPQHF. CDR3 nucleotide sequence: TGTGCCAGCAGCTCCGAGAGGGTGGACAGGAGATATAGCAATCAGCCCCAGCATTTT. This chain joins TRBV7-8 and TRBJ1-5; 7 bases are shared with TRBD1. Germline V gene sequence: CDR1 SGHVS, CDR2 FQNEAQ. Unmatched junction bases numbered 15, after V lost 4 bases and J lost 0 bases. The CDR3 runs to 19 residues.

This chain uses TRBV5-4 with TRBJ2-5; D is unresolved. The CDR3 covers 14 residues. Trimming shortened V by 1 base and J by 1 base, and 8 bases separated the two germline ends. Germline CDR1 is SGHNT and CDR2 is YYREEE (reference sequence). The CDR3 nucleotides are TGTGCCAGCAGCTTGAGTCAGTCCCAAGAGACCCAGTACTTC. Translated: CASSLSQSQETQYF.

The chain is built from TRBV19 and TRBJ2-2; a weak D match, TRBD2 (7 bases). CDR1 and CDR2 (germline): LNHDA, SQIVND (reference sequence). The CDR3 has 17 residues. V was pared by 7 bases and J by 5 bases, with 23 bases between. This CDR3 is CASTSTAGGRRTGELFF. In nucleotides, the CDR3 is TGTGCCAGTACCTCCACCGCCGGGGGGCGACGGACCGGGGAGCTGTTTTTT.

This clone was seen once. This chain connects TRBV19 to TRBJ2-2; D ambiguous. This CDR3 has 13 amino acids. V lost 6 bases and J lost 7, with 12 bases in between. Germline values: CDR1 LNHDA, CDR2 SQIVND (reference sequence). CDR3 DNA sequence: TGTGCCAGTAGCTTTCAGGTCAACGGGGAGCTGTTTTTT. It yields the protein CASSFQVNGELFF.